A single sample is the source of the 21 T cell receptor beta chains below, sequenced in a study of control samples from healthy donors and cancer patients. The data were produced by immunoSEQ multiplex PCR, yet TCRdb's version contains in-frame clones alone and is incomplete. The table has some 150,000 clones, roughly 94% seen once; the top ten hold around 13%. The specimen was PBMCs. These receptors were obtained from a man in his fifties or sixties with colorectal cancer.

This chain connects TRBV9 to TRBJ2-3; no reliable D call. Germline CDR1 reads SGDLS; CDR2 reads YYNGEE. The CDR3 is made up of 12 amino acids. Trimming cost V 0 bases and J 8 bases, with 7 bases left between them. The CDR3 region is CASSVVKGTQYF. CDR3 coding DNA: TGTGCCAGCAGCGTAGTGAAGGGTACGCAGTATTTT. The full variable domain, in which reference TRBV9 and TRBJ2-3 provide the parts outside the CDR3, is DSGVTQTPKHLITATGQRVTLRCSPRSGDLSVYWYQQSLDQGLQFLIQYYNGEERAKGNILERFSAQQFPDLHSELNLSSLELGDSALYFCASSVVKGTQYFGPGTRLTVL.

The chain carries TRBV30 and TRBJ1-5, with TRBD1 identical over 8 bases. Germline CDR1 reads GTSNPN; CDR2 reads SVGIG (reference sequence). This CDR3 is 18 amino acids long. Unmatched junction bases numbered 12, after V lost 2 bases and J lost 0 bases. The CDR3 sequence: CAWSRGHRGAHSNQPQHF. For the CDR3, the DNA is TGTGCCTGGAGTAGGGGACACAGGGGGGCACATAGCAATCAGCCCCAGCATTTT.

Here the CDR3 DNA reads TGTGCCAGCAGCGTAGGGGACAGGGGTCAAGAGACCCAGTACTTC. Its translation: CASSVGDRGQETQYF. J is TRBJ2-5 and V is TRBV9; TRBD1 matches at 10 bases. V shed 0 bases and J 2 bases; nucleotides not matched to a gene: 1. This CDR3 region has 15 residues. Germline CDR1 SGDLS, CDR2 YYNGEE.

This chain joins TRBV9 and TRBJ1-2; D perhaps matches TRBD1 (5 bases). Between the trimmed V and J ends, which lost 2 bases and 7 bases, there was a span of 18 bases. The CDR3 covers 15 residues. The germline V gene has CDR1 SGDLS and CDR2 YYNGEE. The CDR3 DNA reads TGTGCCAGCAGCGTCGGGGGGGAGGTCTCCTCTGGCTACACCTTC. Its protein product is CASSVGGEVSSGYTF. The full variable domain, its missing parts supplied by reference TRBV9 and TRBJ1-2, is DSGVTQTPKHLITATGQRVTLRCSPRSGDLSVYWYQQSLDQGLQFLIQYYNGEERAKGNILERFSAQQFPDLHSELNLSSLELGDSALYFCASSVGGEVSSGYTFGSGTRLTVV.

The genes are TRBV18 and TRBJ2-7; 10 positions match TRBD1. The junction had 13 bases not matched to a gene; V was cut back by 5 bases and J by 3 bases. This CDR3 comprises 17 residues. The germline V gene has CDR1 KGHSH and CDR2 LQKENI. The DNA for the CDR3 is TGTGCCAGCTCATCTAAAGCGGGACAGGGGACTCTCTACGAGCAGTACTTC. This sequence encodes CASSSKAGQGTLYEQYF.

In its sample, this clone was seen once. The chain has TRBV3-1 (or the pseudogene TRBV3-2) and TRBJ2-3; D may be TRBD2 (7 bases). Germline CDR1 LGHDT, CDR2 YNNKEL (reference sequence). The V end was cut by 5 bases, the J end by 0 bases, with 9 bases between. The CDR3 spans 14 residues. The CDR3 is CASSRGGSTDTQYF. CDR3 in DNA: TGTGCCAGCAGCAGGGGGGGCAGCACAGATACGCAGTATTTT.

The chain carries TRBV7-9 and TRBJ1-2; 10 bases are shared with TRBD1. Per germline, CDR1 SEHNR and CDR2 FQNEAQ (reference sequence). The CDR3 is 14 amino acids. V gave up 1 base and J gave up 7 bases; unmatched junction bases: 3. The CDR3: CASSLETGGSGYTF. CDR3 DNA sequence: TGTGCCAGCAGCTTAGAGACAGGGGGCTCTGGCTACACCTTC.

Remarks on this clone: Compared with germline, one end of the junction differs, possibly owing to a read error. CDR3: CASSLGSAASHEQYF. CDR3 DNA sequence: TGTGCCAGCAGCTTAGGGTCCGCAGCCTCCCACGAGCAGTACTTC. The genes are TRBV7-9 and TRBJ2-7; no clear D gene. The germline gives CDR1 SEHNR, CDR2 FQNEAQ (reference sequence). This CDR3 region has 15 residues.

The V call is TRBV5-6, the J call TRBJ1-1, with TRBD1 matching over 7 bases. The V segment lost 2 bases and the J segment 4 bases; nucleotides outside the gene matches: 5. CDR1 is SGHDT and CDR2 is YYEEEE in the germline V gene. The CDR3 sequence is 14 residues long. DNA for the CDR3: TGTGCCAGCAGCTTTGGACAGGTGAGCACTGAAGCTTTCTTT. It is translated as CASSFGQVSTEAFF.

This clone has a handful of counts. The chain joins TRBV18 to TRBJ1-4; 9 positions agree with TRBD1. This CDR3 region has 16 residues. Germline assignment: CDR1 KGHSH and CDR2 LQKENI. The junction had 7 bases not matched to a gene; V was cut back by 0 bases and J by 8 bases. This chain's CDR3 is CASSPPQGQGVEKLFF. The CDR3 bases are TGTGCCAGCTCACCACCTCAGGGACAGGGAGTCGAAAAACTGTTTTTT.

This sequence joins TRBV3-1 (or the pseudogene TRBV3-2) and TRBJ2-5, with TRBD1 matching over 8 bases. This CDR3 is built from 16 residues. CDR1 and CDR2 from the germline V gene are LGHDT and YNNKEL (reference sequence). V dropped 0 bases and J dropped 5; count of bases not matched to a gene: 8. The CDR3 region is CASSQDRRTGFETQYF. The CDR3 nucleotides read TGTGCCAGCAGCCAAGATCGTAGGACAGGGTTTGAGACCCAGTACTTC.

This sequence joins TRBV4-2 and TRBJ2-7, with 13 bases fitting TRBD2. The CDR3 totals 16 residues. Germline loops: CDR1 LGHNA, CDR2 YNFKEQ. Trimming took 3 bases from V and 3 from J; bases not matched to a gene: 5. CDR3 amino acids: CASSQTSGGSNYEQYF. The DNA of the CDR3 is TGTGCCAGCAGCCAGACTAGCGGGGGGTCGAACTACGAGCAGTACTTC.

A few counts support this clone. V is TRBV5-6 and J is TRBJ2-1; TRBD2 is a possible D gene (7 bases). The CDR3 runs 16 residues. Germline V gene data show CDR1 as SGHDT and CDR2 as YYEEEE. Trimming took off 0 bases at V and 8 bases at J, with 18 bases between the two ends. The CDR3 nucleotides read TGTGCCAGCAGCTTGGAAAGGTGGGGGGGCCAATATGAGCAGTTCTTC. Translating it yields CASSLERWGGQYEQFF. Full variable domain (remainder filled in from reference TRBV5-6 and TRBJ2-1): DAGVTQSPTHLIKTRGQQVTLRCSPKSGHDTVSWYQQALGQGPQFIFQYYEEEERQRGNFPDRFSGHQFPNYSSELNVNALLLGDSALYLCASSLERWGGQYEQFFGPGTRLTVL.

This chain connects TRBV3-1 (or the pseudogene TRBV3-2) to TRBJ1-1, with unresolved D. V dropped 4 bases and J dropped 6 bases, with 12 bases sitting between them. The CDR3 contains 13 residues. Germline CDR1 is LGHDT and CDR2 is YNNKEL (reference sequence). CDR3 in amino acids: CASSRDTRAEAFF. The CDR3 nucleotides are TGTGCCAGCAGCCGCGACACTAGGGCTGAAGCTTTCTTT.

The CDR3: CASSFLAVGTDTQYF. In DNA form, the CDR3 reads TGTGCCAGCAGTTTCCTAGCGGTGGGCACAGATACGCAGTATTTT. The V call is TRBV27, the J call TRBJ2-3, with 7 bases that match TRBD2. Germline V gene data show CDR1 as MNHEY and CDR2 as SMNVEV (reference sequence). CDR3 length: 15 amino acids. Trimming at V came to 3 bases and at J to 1 base, leaving 4 bases not matched to a gene.

The chain links TRBV2 to TRBJ1-1; 7 nucleotides line up with TRBD1. V was pared by 5 bases and J by 1 base, with 4 bases of the junction left unmatched. The CDR3 consists of 14 residues. Germline values: CDR1 SNHLY, CDR2 FYNNEI. In nucleotides, the CDR3 is TGTGCCAGCAGTTTCGGACAGGAGAACACTGAAGCTTTCTTT. This codes for CASSFGQENTEAFF.

The CDR3 region has the DNA TGTGCCAGCAGCCCTAGCTTACCCGGGGCACCCCTCCACTTT. It encodes CASSPSLPGAPLHF. V usage is TRBV9 and J usage is TRBJ1-6, with D unresolved. The CDR3 consists of 14 residues. The V gene lost 4 bases and the J gene lost 11 bases, with 16 bases spanning the gap. CDR1 SGDLS and CDR2 YYNGEE come from the germline V gene.

V gene TRBV10-1 combines with J gene TRBJ2-6, with 10 bases lining up with TRBD1. CDR3 length equals 14 residues. The ends lost 8 bases at V and 2 bases at J; junction bases unmatched: 0. Germline CDR1 is WNHNN and CDR2 is SYGVQD (reference sequence). DNA for the CDR3: TGCGCCAGCGGGACAGGGGCTGGGGCCAACGTCCTGACTTTC. It translates to CASGTGAGANVLTF.

This chain links TRBV6-5 with TRBJ1-1; 9 bases fit TRBD1. Looked up from germline, CDR1 is MNHEY and CDR2 is SVGAGI. This CDR3 is 16 amino acids long. Unmatched junction bases numbered 7, after V lost 4 bases and J lost 1 base. CDR3 DNA sequence: TGTGCCAGCAGTTTAACAAAGGACAGGGGGAACACTGAAGCTTTCTTT. Protein product: CASSLTKDRGNTEAFF.

The gene calls are TRBV4-1 and TRBJ1-3; D gene uncertain. The CDR3 is made up of 17 amino acids. Germline CDR1 is MGHRA and CDR2 is YSYEKL. V was clipped by 0 bases and J by 0 bases, with 12 bases between them. The CDR3 protein is CASSQERGSFSGNTIYF. As DNA, the CDR3 is TGCGCCAGCAGCCAAGAACGGGGAAGTTTCTCTGGAAACACCATATATTTT.

The J gene is TRBJ1-1, the V gene TRBV30; D remains unclear. V lost 0 bases to trimming and J lost 0 bases, with 14 bases between them. This CDR3 has 16 amino acids. From germline, CDR1 is GTSNPN and CDR2 SVGIG (reference sequence). This chain's CDR3 is CAWSVIQAIMNTEAFF. CDR3 bases: TGTGCCTGGAGTGTAATCCAGGCCATCATGAACACTGAAGCTTTCTTT.